This TCR beta chain derives from a study of beta chain features in type 1 diabetes. In germline, CDR1 is MGHRA, CDR2 YSYEKL. The V end was cut by 0 bases, the J end by 3 bases, with 11 bases between. This CDR3 has 15 amino acids. The whole isolated RNA underwent reverse transcription, so sequencing captured expressed TCRB transcripts. Produced via immunoSEQ multiplex PCR; TCRdb's table is partial and in-frame only. The data show over 350,000 clones, over 12% seen once. The chain carries TRBV4-1 and TRBJ2-5; possibly TRBD1 for D (6 bases). The sequence was obtained from a woman under 30 in good health. Sequencing was done on a sample of naive CD4+ T cells from blood. The CDR3 sequence: CASSQDLAGEETQYF. The CDR3 region has the DNA TGCGCCAGCAGCCAAGATTTGGCAGGGGAAGAGACCCAGTACTTC.